This T cell receptor (beta chain) was sequenced during a study of T-cell reconstitution after alpha-beta-depleted transplantation in children (dated by TCRdb to the mid-2010s). A note on the overall study: T-cell immune reconstitution after TCRalphabeta/CD19-depleted allogeneic hematopoietic cell transplantation in children was quantitatively tracked in the study by means of TCR repertoire profiling.

Libraries were made using PCR. This sample was sequenced with an Illumina HiSeq 2500. Molecular barcoding was employed in the preparation of TCR libraries, with unique molecular identifiers being used to normalize TCRbeta repertoire quantification. The raw public data were reprocessed by TCRdb itself: fastp quality trimming at Q25, MiXCR clonotype calling, in-frame beta chains only. Identical CDR3 proteins give one entry, which carries the most common genes and DNA. The sample has around 370,000 distinct CDR3 sequences on record, 10% to 13% of them singletons. 2% to 3% of the sample is taken by the ten largest. Worth noting for this clonotype: Its target antigen remains unknown. Base qualities are missing; no much larger clone stands one base away.

The input for sequencing was PBMCs from the stem cell graft donor, taken from the stem cell graft. This TCR was sampled from a human donor who donated a stem cell graft to a child with acute lymphoblastic leukemia.

CDR3 sequence: CASSHSQETQYF. DNA sequence: TGCGCCAGCAGCCACAGCCAAGAGACCCAGTACTTC. The chain joins TRBV5-1 to TRBJ2-5, with no confident D gene call. From the germline V gene, CDR1 is SGHRS and CDR2 is YFSETQ. V is cut by 4 bases and J by 1 base, and the space between the germline ends is 5 bases. The CDR3 contains 12 residues, cysteine and phenylalanine counted. Left in the record is the CDR3 DNA by itself, 36 bases read in frame from the first base.